What follows describes a single T cell receptor beta chain. The sample belongs to a study of cytomegalovirus exposure and HLA in healthy donors. The study ran its PCR with 60 Vbeta and 13 Jbeta primers. Only in-frame clones appear in the TCRdb table, and some are missing; sequencing was by immunoSEQ multiplex PCR. The sample table includes 130,000 or so clones. Sequencing was carried out using PBMCs. The sequence derives from a woman aged 18-35 years in good health and CMV-seronegative.

CDR3 bases: TGTGCCAGCAGCGCTAGACCTACCGGGACAGCCAATGAAAAACTGTTTTTT. Translation gives CASSARPTGTANEKLFF. V and J are TRBV7-9 and TRBJ1-4, with 7 positions matching TRBD1. V was clipped by 5 bases and J by 5 bases; unmatched bases: 14. CDR1 is SEHNR, CDR2 FQNEAQ, per germline (reference sequence). The CDR3 is made up of 17 amino acids.